This T cell receptor beta chain comes out of a study of vaccination and CD4 T cells after COVID-19. An Oncomine TCR Beta short-read assay was used to sequence the DNA from cultured CD4+ T cells. One entry per CDR3 protein, called by TCRdb with MiXCR from the PCR reads. The table includes around 26,000 distinct CDR3 sequences, over 60% detected once. The sample's treatment: roughly 10-day PBMC culture with coronavirus spike peptide pools or control peptides (ViraFEST assay). Following expansion of antigen-specific T cells with peptide pools, ViraFEST then sequenced TCRs. From germline, CDR1 is SGHTA and CDR2 FQGNSA. V lost 4 bases and J lost 5, with 12 bases in between. The CDR3 totals 14 residues. Comment on this clonotype: Its antigen is currently unknown.

The receptor comes from a human donor who had recovered from COVID-19. This chain joins TRBV7-2 and TRBJ1-5, with a weak D call TRBD1 (6 bases). The specimen was CD4+ T cells from blood, cultured in vitro. CDR3 residues: CASSSQGSYQPQHF. As DNA, the CDR3 is TGTGCCAGCAGCTCCCAGGGGAGTTATCAGCCCCAGCATTTT.